This is a list of T cell receptor beta chains from one sample in a study of shared T cell receptors in the human thymus. Profiled with immunoSEQ multiplex PCR; TCRdb holds only in-frame clones, not every one. The repertoire holds under 850,000 clones, roughly 90% seen once, with around 0.01% in the top ten. The same sample was also studied in work on human thymus T cells.

What was sequenced was thymocytes. Receptor source: a boy under three years old with a congenital heart defect. CDR3s include the opening cysteine and the closing phenylalanine or tryptophan. The order of the fields is D gene, clone size, J gene, V gene, CDR3 protein, CDR3 DNA. A D gene is named only where the DNA matches it firmly. Not every row has a clone size; where given, it reads once, few, many or a size class.

D gene: TRBD2
clone size: .
J gene: TRBJ2-3
V gene: TRBV7-3
CDR3 protein: CASSPPAGPTDTQYF
CDR3 DNA: TGTGCCAGCAGCCCCCCAGCGGGGCCAACAGATACGCAGTATTTT

D gene: TRBD2
clone size: .
J gene: TRBJ2-7
V gene: TRBV11-1
CDR3 protein: CASSLDTLAGSYEQYF
CDR3 DNA: TGTGCCAGCAGCTTAGATACCCTAGCGGGGTCCTACGAGCAGTACTTC

D gene: TRBD2
clone size: .
J gene: TRBJ2-3
V gene: TRBV5-1
CDR3 protein: CASSLGSGAGGNTQYF
CDR3 DNA: TGCGCCAGCAGCTTGGGTAGCGGGGCTGGGGGGAATACGCAGTATTTT

D gene: .
clone size: .
J gene: TRBJ1-3
V gene: TRBV4-3
CDR3 protein: CASSQQGPGNTIYF
CDR3 DNA: TGCGCCAGCAGCCAACAGGGTCCTGGAAACACCATATATTTT

D gene: TRBD2
clone size: .
J gene: TRBJ2-7
V gene: TRBV18
CDR3 protein: CASSPLGTRASDEQYF
CDR3 DNA: TGTGCCAGCTCACCCCTCGGGACTAGAGCCTCCGACGAGCAGTACTTC

D gene: TRBD2
clone size: .
J gene: TRBJ2-3
V gene: TRBV11-2
CDR3 protein: CASSESWTSGRDTQYF
CDR3 DNA: TGTGCCAGCAGCGAGTCCTGGACTAGCGGGAGAGATACGCAGTATTTT

D gene: TRBD1
clone size: .
J gene: TRBJ2-5
V gene: TRBV25-1
CDR3 protein: CASRPGQGGETQYF
CDR3 DNA: TGTGCCAGCAGGCCCGGACAGGGTGGGGAGACCCAGTACTTC

D gene: .
clone size: .
J gene: TRBJ2-3
V gene: TRBV5-1
CDR3 protein: CASSHGYQRIPADTQYF
CDR3 DNA: TGCGCCAGCAGTCATGGTTACCAGCGGATACCGGCAGATACGCAGTATTTT

D gene: TRBD2
clone size: .
J gene: TRBJ2-1
V gene: TRBV11-1
CDR3 protein: CASSRRTSGSREEQFF
CDR3 DNA: TGTGCCAGCAGCCGTAGGACTAGCGGGAGCAGGGAAGAGCAGTTCTTC

D gene: TRBD2
clone size: .
J gene: TRBJ2-1
V gene: TRBV5-1
CDR3 protein: CASSPNRRTSGYNEQFF
CDR3 DNA: TGCGCCAGCAGCCCTAACAGACGGACTAGCGGGTACAATGAGCAGTTCTTC

D gene: .
clone size: few
J gene: TRBJ1-3
V gene: TRBV5-3
CDR3 protein: CAPRGGPSGNTIYF
CDR3 DNA: TGTGCCCCAAGGGGGGGACCCTCTGGAAACACCATATATTTT

D gene: .
clone size: .
J gene: TRBJ1-1
V gene: TRBV27
CDR3 protein: CASSRGKGTEAFF
CDR3 DNA: TGTGCCAGCAGCAGAGGGAAGGGCACTGAAGCTTTCTTT

D gene: TRBD1
clone size: .
J gene: TRBJ1-4
V gene: TRBV7-9
CDR3 protein: CASSLARGQGKEKLFF
CDR3 DNA: TGTGCCAGCAGCCTAGCACGAGGACAGGGAAAGGAAAAACTGTTTTTT

D gene: .
clone size: .
J gene: TRBJ1-2
V gene: TRBV6-5
CDR3 protein: CASSSPRGECYTF
CDR3 DNA: TGTGCCAGCAGCTCACCGCGGGGTGAGTGCTACACCTTC

D gene: TRBD2
clone size: .
J gene: TRBJ2-7
V gene: TRBV6-1
CDR3 protein: CASSEGGGTSGVYPYEQYF
CDR3 DNA: TGTGCCAGCAGTGAAGGGGGGGGGACTAGCGGGGTCTATCCCTACGAGCAGTACTTC

D gene: .
clone size: .
J gene: TRBJ2-2
V gene: TRBV15
CDR3 protein: CATSAYRVSRTGELFF
CDR3 DNA: TGTGCCACCAGCGCCTACAGGGTGTCGCGAACCGGGGAGCTGTTTTTT

D gene: .
clone size: .
J gene: TRBJ2-7
V gene: TRBV13
CDR3 protein: CASSPPKIHEQYF
CDR3 DNA: TGTGCCAGCAGCCCTCCTAAAATCCACGAGCAGTACTTC

D gene: TRBD1
clone size: .
J gene: TRBJ2-5
V gene: TRBV25-1
CDR3 protein: CASSERGPVETQYF
CDR3 DNA: TGTGCCAGCAGTGAAAGGGGGCCGGTGGAGACCCAGTACTTC

D gene: TRBD1
clone size: .
J gene: TRBJ2-3
V gene: TRBV6-1
CDR3 protein: CAVGTGGSDTQYF
CDR3 DNA: TGTGCCGTAGGGACAGGGGGTTCAGATACGCAGTATTTT

D gene: TRBD1
clone size: few
J gene: TRBJ2-7
V gene: TRBV2
CDR3 protein: CASSVEDRIYEQYF
CDR3 DNA: TGTGCCAGCAGTGTCGAGGACAGGATCTACGAGCAGTACTTC

D gene: TRBD2
clone size: .
J gene: TRBJ2-1
V gene: TRBV27
CDR3 protein: CASAHSGLAGGNEQFF
CDR3 DNA: TGTGCCAGTGCACATTCAGGACTAGCGGGAGGTAATGAGCAGTTCTTC

D gene: .
clone size: .
J gene: TRBJ1-1
V gene: TRBV14
CDR3 protein: CASSQERDSKAFF
CDR3 DNA: TGTGCCAGCAGCCAAGAGAGGGATTCTAAGGCTTTCTTT

D gene: TRBD1
clone size: .
J gene: TRBJ1-1
V gene: TRBV4-2
CDR3 protein: CASSQPPTGHTEAFF
CDR3 DNA: TGTGCCAGCAGCCAGCCCCCGACAGGGCACACTGAAGCTTTCTTT

D gene: .
clone size: once
J gene: TRBJ2-5
V gene: TRBV12-1
CDR3 protein: CASPGHKGLQETQYF
CDR3 DNA: TGTGCCAGCCCGGGCCATAAGGGGTTGCAAGAGACCCAGTACTTC

D gene: .
clone size: few
J gene: TRBJ2-4
V gene: TRBV4-2
CDR3 protein: CASSQDLIRGAVTYDGAKNIQYF
CDR3 DNA: TGTGCCAGCAGCCAAGATCTTATCCGGGGGGCCGTCACCTATGACGGAGCCAAAAACATTCAGTACTTC

D gene: TRBD1
clone size: .
J gene: TRBJ1-2
V gene: TRBV4-1
CDR3 protein: CASSPGTGIYGYTF
CDR3 DNA: TGCGCCAGCAGCCCAGGGACAGGGATCTATGGCTACACCTTC

D gene: TRBD1
clone size: .
J gene: TRBJ2-7
V gene: TRBV7-2
CDR3 protein: CASSQRTGPYEQYF
CDR3 DNA: TGTGCCAGCAGCCAAAGGACAGGACCCTACGAGCAGTACTTC

D gene: .
clone size: once
J gene: TRBJ2-1
V gene: TRBV7-2
CDR3 protein: CASSSTGANNEQFF
CDR3 DNA: TGTGCCAGCAGCTCGACAGGAGCTAACAATGAGCAGTTCTTC

D gene: .
clone size: .
J gene: TRBJ2-3
V gene: TRBV7-2
CDR3 protein: CASSFPPPMDTQYF
CDR3 DNA: TGTGCCAGCAGCTTCCCTCCCCCTATGGATACGCAGTATTTT

D gene: .
clone size: .
J gene: TRBJ2-2
V gene: TRBV7-9
CDR3 protein: CASSLFGQRNTGELFF
CDR3 DNA: TGTGCCAGCAGCTTATTTGGTCAGCGAAACACCGGGGAGCTGTTTTTT

D gene: TRBD2
clone size: .
J gene: TRBJ2-7
V gene: TRBV27
CDR3 protein: CASSSLAGDESYEQYF
CDR3 DNA: TGTGCCAGCAGTAGTCTAGCGGGAGACGAGAGCTACGAGCAGTACTTC

D gene: TRBD1
clone size: .
J gene: TRBJ1-2
V gene: TRBV30
CDR3 protein: CAWRDSPVGYTF
CDR3 DNA: TGTGCCTGGCGGGACAGTCCGGTTGGCTACACCTTC

D gene: TRBD1
clone size: .
J gene: TRBJ1-1
V gene: TRBV2
CDR3 protein: CASTRTGTEAFF
CDR3 DNA: TGTGCCAGCACCCGGACCGGGACAGAGGCTTTCTTT

D gene: TRBD2
clone size: .
J gene: TRBJ2-2
V gene: TRBV7-7
CDR3 protein: CASSPSRGSGRANTGELFF
CDR3 DNA: TGTGCCAGCAGCCCTAGCCGTGGTAGCGGGAGGGCCAACACCGGGGAGCTGTTTTTT

D gene: .
clone size: few
J gene: TRBJ1-4
V gene: TRBV28
CDR3 protein: CAIRRQPATNEKLFF
CDR3 DNA: TGTGCCATTAGGAGGCAGCCTGCAACTAATGAAAAACTGTTTTTT

D gene: TRBD1
clone size: .
J gene: TRBJ2-1
V gene: TRBV29-1
CDR3 protein: CSVELGTGAMDEQFF
CDR3 DNA: TGCAGCGTTGAACTCGGGACAGGGGCAATGGATGAGCAGTTCTTC

D gene: TRBD2
clone size: .
J gene: TRBJ2-7
V gene: TRBV6-6
CDR3 protein: CASSYPKAGGPREQYF
CDR3 DNA: TGTGCCAGCAGTTACCCTAAGGCGGGAGGGCCGCGCGAGCAGTACTTC

D gene: .
clone size: .
J gene: TRBJ2-1
V gene: TRBV27
CDR3 protein: CASSLHSTYNEQFF
CDR3 DNA: TGTGCCAGCAGTTTACACAGTACATACAATGAGCAGTTCTTC

D gene: .
clone size: .
J gene: TRBJ1-5
V gene: TRBV6-5
CDR3 protein: CASSYSRGYSNQPQHF
CDR3 DNA: TGTGCCAGCAGTTACTCGAGGGGGTATAGCAATCAGCCCCAGCATTTT

D gene: .
clone size: .
J gene: TRBJ2-2
V gene: TRBV27
CDR3 protein: CASSSTRRPTENTGELFF
CDR3 DNA: TGTGCCAGCAGTTCTACCAGGAGGCCGACCGAGAACACCGGGGAGCTGTTTTTT

D gene: TRBD2
clone size: .
J gene: TRBJ2-1
V gene: TRBV15
CDR3 protein: CATGRGGREAYNEQFF
CDR3 DNA: TGTGCCACCGGGCGGGGGGGGCGGGAGGCGTACAATGAGCAGTTCTTC

D gene: TRBD1
clone size: .
J gene: TRBJ1-3
V gene: TRBV4-3
CDR3 protein: CASSQDSPDRDGNTIYF
CDR3 DNA: TGCGCCAGCAGCCAAGACAGTCCCGACAGGGATGGAAACACCATATATTTT

D gene: .
clone size: .
J gene: TRBJ2-1
V gene: TRBV25-1
CDR3 protein: CASSKISGLYNEQFF
CDR3 DNA: TGTGCCAGCAGTAAAATCAGCGGGTTATACAATGAGCAGTTCTTC

D gene: .
clone size: .
J gene: TRBJ2-5
V gene: TRBV5-8
CDR3 protein: CASSSQGQETQYF
CDR3 DNA: TGTGCCAGCAGCTCCCAGGGGCAAGAGACCCAGTACTTC

D gene: .
clone size: .
J gene: TRBJ2-7
V gene: TRBV6-1
CDR3 protein: CATRSGSSYEQYF
CDR3 DNA: TGTGCCACCCGGTCGGGGAGTTCCTACGAGCAGTACTTC

D gene: .
clone size: .
J gene: TRBJ2-7
V gene: TRBV14
CDR3 protein: CASSQEPPTGSIYEQYF
CDR3 DNA: TGTGCCAGCAGCCAAGAACCCCCGACAGGTTCCATCTACGAGCAGTACTTC

D gene: .
clone size: .
J gene: TRBJ2-5
V gene: TRBV4-3
CDR3 protein: CASSQDQGGKETQYF
CDR3 DNA: TGCGCCAGCAGCCAAGATCAGGGTGGGAAAGAGACCCAGTACTTC

D gene: .
clone size: .
J gene: TRBJ2-5
V gene: TRBV15
CDR3 protein: CATSRERSPGPIETQYF
CDR3 DNA: TGTGCCACCAGCAGAGAAAGGTCCCCAGGTCCTATAGAGACCCAGTACTTC